The sample holds a few counts of the clone carrying this T cell receptor (beta chain). The antigen is undetermined. Trimming took off 1 base at V and 0 bases at J, with 3 bases between the two ends. This CDR3 contains 13 residues. The germline V gene encodes CDR1 MGHRA and CDR2 YSYEKL. The lymph nodes were axillary draining lymph nodes from breast cancer patients. TCRdb re-analysed the multiplex PCR reads in MiXCR, keeping a single row per CDR3 protein. The sample has roughly 86,000 distinct CDR3 sequences, roughly 19% seen once. This sample is part of a study of breast tumors, draining lymph nodes, adjacent tissues. Study outcomes and limitations: Data only fit, rather than demonstrated, lymph node origin of most tumor T cells. Luminal-like breast cancer showed significantly higher tumor–nontumor repertoire similarity than basal-like. Tumors had less TCR diversity than lymph nodes, more than nontumor tissue. Most tumor T cells seemingly derive from lymph node, then expand in tumor.

This chain links TRBV4-1 with TRBJ1-1; no firm D call. What was sequenced was axillary lymph node tissue. This clonotype was obtained from a female donor with breast cancer. Some clones in this sample may be carry-over from other donors' samples. The CDR3: CASSQVLNTEAFF. In nucleotides, the CDR3 is TGCGCCAGCAGCCAAGTCCTGAACACTGAAGCTTTCTTT.